The 2 T cell receptor beta chains below come from one sample, sequenced in a study of cytomegalovirus exposure and HLA in healthy donors. Clones were sequenced by immunoSEQ multiplex PCR, and TCRdb holds only the in-frame ones, with some missing. This repertoire shows 40,000 to 55,000 clones, 93% found once; its top ten account for over 2%. The specimen sequenced was PBMCs. The receptors originated from a woman between 18 and 30 years old in good health and CMV-seronegative.

In DNA, the CDR3 is TGTGCCAGCAGTTCAGGGGGCAGCTCCTACACAGATACGCAGTATTTT. It translates to CASSSGGSSYTDTQYF. This chain uses TRBV5-4 with TRBJ2-3; TRBD1 matches at 8 bases. This CDR3 region has 16 residues. V lost 5 bases, J lost 2 bases, and 10 bases stayed unmatched. Germline V gene lookup returns CDR1 SGHNT and CDR2 YYREEE (reference sequence).

The V call is TRBV28, the J call TRBJ2-3; D is perhaps TRBD1 (6 bases). Trimming cost V 3 bases and J 4 bases, with 11 bases left between them. CDR1 is MDHEN and CDR2 is SYDVKM in the germline V gene. The CDR3 contains 14 residues. CDR3 residues: CASSFRGRADTQYF. The CDR3 DNA reads TGTGCCAGCAGTTTCAGGGGACGGGCAGATACGCAGTATTTT.